This TCR beta chain was sequenced during a study of blood T cells in healthy people across ages. Concerning this clonotype itself: What it binds is not known. The junction differs from germline at one of its ends, possibly a read error.

The CDR3 totals 18 residues. Germline values: CDR1 LGHNA, CDR2 YNFKEQ. Study-wide results and limits: With naive T cell percentage, TCR beta diversity showed a strong correlation. Age brought a roughly linear fall in TCR beta diversity measured per million T cells.

Then a second PCR, running about 7 to 11 cycles, was carried out with a sample-barcoded 5' primer and a J-beta primer mix. TCRdb ran MiXCR on the 5' RACE reads and lists one entry per CDR3 protein. The top ten hold roughly 15% of the sample, which has 630,000 or so distinct CDR3 sequences, less than 40% seen once. The individuals who served as donors were healthy Caucasians living in Russia, aged roughly 6 to 95. V and J are TRBV4-2 and TRBJ2-3; tentative D call: TRBD2 (6 bases). The sequence was collected from a woman older than 75 in good health. The specimen was blood. CDR3 residues: CASNQDLAAGTSTDTQYF. For the CDR3, the DNA is TGTGCCAGCAACCAAGATCTGGCGGCGGGAACTAGCACAGATACGCAGTATTTT.